These 20 T cell receptor beta chains were sequenced from one sample in a study of shared clonotypes between healthy human individuals. TCRdb's table, derived via immunoSEQ multiplex PCR, lists solely in-frame clones and lacks some. This table has 950,000 to 1,100,000 clones, 75% to 85% appearing once. The sample was memory CD4+ T cells from PBMCs. Stated subset: CD45RA-negative fraction. These receptors came from a young man in good health. Some clones in this sample may be carry-over from other donors' samples.

The chain has TRBV11-3 and TRBJ2-2; D gene uncertain. The CDR3 runs to 15 residues. Germline CDR1 SGHNT, CDR2 YENEEA. V was pared by 3 bases and J by 0 bases, with 8 bases between. CDR3 DNA: TGTGCCAGCAGCTTCGCTTTAGCGAACACCGGGGAGCTGTTTTTT. The encoded protein is CASSFALANTGELFF.

The rearrangement joins TRBV10-3 to TRBJ1-5; D is unresolved. Deletions cut 7 bases from V and 2 bases from J, with 9 bases between. In germline, CDR1 is ENHRY, CDR2 SYGVKD. The CDR3 spans 13 residues. The CDR3 protein is CAITTDGNQPQHF. The CDR3, as DNA: TGTGCCATCACAACAGACGGCAATCAGCCCCAGCATTTT.

The rearrangement uses TRBV11-2 and TRBJ1-5; TRBD1 is a possible D gene (5 bases). Trimming left V 5 bases short and J 2 bases short, with 10 bases between. The CDR3 spans 14 residues. The germline V gene has CDR1 SGHAT and CDR2 FQNNGV. Here the CDR3 DNA reads TGTGCCAGCAGCGAGGGGCGCGGCAATCAGCCCCAGCATTTT. Translation: CASSEGRGNQPQHF.

In its sample, this clone was seen once. This CDR3 reads CASSLGTYYEQYF. The CDR3 nucleotides are TGTGCCAGCAGTCTCGGGACATACTACGAGCAGTACTTC. This chain connects TRBV6-5 to TRBJ2-7, with D perhaps matching TRBD1 (6 bases). This CDR3 has 13 residues. V gave up 5 bases and J gave up 3 bases, with 11 bases separating them. The germline CDR1 and CDR2 sequences are MNHEY and SVGAGI.

This chain uses TRBV6-1 with TRBJ1-5; a possible D gene is TRBD1 (5 bases). Trimming cost V 6 bases and J 9 bases, with 18 bases left between them. The CDR3 has 14 amino acids. The germline V gene encodes CDR1 MNHNS and CDR2 SASEGT. CDR3 in DNA: TGTGCCAGCAGCCTTCCCCGGGACTACCTGCCCCAGCATTTT. Translated, it gives CASSLPRDYLPQHF.

This clone was seen at least ten times. Other DNA sequences of this sample code for an identical CDR3. The J gene is TRBJ1-5, the V gene TRBV30; D gene ambiguous. CDR1 is GTSNPN, CDR2 SVGIG, per germline (reference sequence). This CDR3 region has 13 residues. The V end was cut by 1 base, the J end by 4 bases, with 8 bases between. Written as DNA, the CDR3 is TGTGCCTGGAGTGGGACGGGGAATCAGCCCCAGCATTTT. Encoded protein: CAWSGTGNQPQHF. The full variable domain, in which reference TRBV30 and TRBJ1-5 provide the parts outside the CDR3, is SQTIHQWPATLVQPVGSPLSLECTVEGTSNPNLYWYRQAAGRGLQLLFYSVGIGQISSEVPQNLSASRPQDRQFILSSKKLLLSDSGFYLCAWSGTGNQPQHFGDGTRLSIL.

V usage is TRBV28 and J usage is TRBJ1-5; D uncertain. Germline V gene lookup returns CDR1 MDHEN and CDR2 SYDVKM. V lost 1 base and J 6 bases, leaving 13 bases between the germline ends. The CDR3 loop spans 15 amino acids. The CDR3 sequence: CASSLFGSPSQPQHF. CDR3 coding DNA: TGTGCCAGCAGTTTATTTGGATCGCCGTCTCAGCCCCAGCATTTT.

Only a few counts were recorded for this clone. The J gene is TRBJ1-1, the V gene TRBV27; D ambiguous. Germline values: CDR1 MNHEY, CDR2 SMNVEV (reference sequence). The V end was cut by 4 bases, the J end by 1 base, with 7 bases between. This CDR3 has 13 amino acids. The CDR3 bases are TGTGCCAGCAGTTATAGGCCGAACACTGAAGCTTTCTTT. As protein: CASSYRPNTEAFF.

The V call is TRBV11-3, the J call TRBJ2-1, with 8 bases matching TRBD1. The junction had 9 bases not matched to a gene; V was cut back by 5 bases and J by 0 bases. CDR3 size: 17 residues. CDR1 and CDR2 (germline): SGHNT, YENEEA. Here the CDR3 DNA reads TGTGCCAGCAGCCCAGGCGGGACAGGAAACTCCTACAATGAGCAGTTCTTC. Its translation: CASSPGGTGNSYNEQFF.

The genes are TRBV7-3 and TRBJ2-2; TRBD2 might be the D (6 bases). V was cut by 5 bases and J by 2 bases, with 12 bases left in between. The CDR3 is 15 residues long. The V gene's germline CDR1 is SGHTA and CDR2 FQGTGA. For the CDR3, the DNA is TGTGCCAGCAGCAAAAAGGACTACAACACCGGGGAGCTGTTTTTT. The encoded protein is CASSKKDYNTGELFF.

The gene calls are TRBV19 and TRBJ2-7; D is perhaps TRBD1 or TRBD2 (5 bases each). Germline V lookup: CDR1 LNHDA, CDR2 SQIVND (reference sequence). The V and J ends lost 3 bases and 6 bases respectively, with 24 bases between them. CDR3 length equals 17 residues. The DNA of the CDR3 is TGTGCCAGTAGTATTGGGAGTAGTCTGGGAGCTACAGGCGAGCAGTACTTC. Translating it yields CASSIGSSLGATGEQYF.

With respect to this clone: With a far larger clone one base away, a read error is the likely cause. The chain joins TRBV5-1 to TRBJ2-7, with a tentative D call TRBD1 (5 bases). The V end was cut by 0 bases, the J end by 0 bases, with 19 bases between. CDR1 is SGHRS and CDR2 is YFSETQ in the germline V gene. The CDR3 is made up of 18 amino acids. CDR3 in amino acids: CASSLGLLWGSPSYEQYF. CDR3 nucleotide sequence: TGCGCCAGCAGCTTGGGATTGCTTTGGGGCTCTCCCTCCTACGAGCAGTACTTC.

The chain is built from TRBV28 and TRBJ1-2; D is undetermined. With 2 bases removed from V and 4 bases from J, the gap between germline ends came to 11 bases. CDR1 is MDHEN, CDR2 SYDVKM, per germline. This CDR3 is built from 14 residues. The CDR3 DNA reads as TGTGCCAGCAGTTTACCACATGACACCTATGGCTACACCTTC. Translating gives CASSLPHDTYGYTF.

Turning to this clone: Other DNA sequences in the sample encode the same CDR3. The CDR3 bases are TGCGCCAGCAGCTCAGGGGGCCGCACAGATACGCAGTATTTT. Residues: CASSSGGRTDTQYF. The rearrangement links TRBV5-1 to TRBJ2-3; 8 bases match TRBD1. Germline V gene data show CDR1 as SGHRS and CDR2 as YFSETQ. This CDR3 is 14 amino acids long. The trim removed 3 bases at V and 1 base at J, leaving 1 base unmatched.

The V gene is TRBV6-1, the J gene TRBJ2-7; 8 bases map to TRBD2. Germline V gene lookup returns CDR1 MNHNS and CDR2 SASEGT. This CDR3 is built from 14 residues. V gave up 8 bases and J gave up 6 bases; unmatched junction bases: 12. In DNA, the CDR3 is TGTGCCAGCCAGACCGGGACTAGAAGGTCCGAGCAGTACTTC. It is translated as CASQTGTRRSEQYF.

The CDR3 nucleotides are TGCGCCAGCAGCCATCCCCCTCACGGGCAGACTCATGGCTACACCTTC. Its translation is CASSHPPHGQTHGYTF. The chain recombines TRBV4-1 with TRBJ1-2; D is unclear. V was trimmed by 3 bases and J by 6 bases, leaving 20 bases between them. The CDR3 spans 16 residues. In germline, CDR1 is MGHRA, CDR2 YSYEKL.

This rearrangement joins TRBV5-1 to TRBJ2-2, with 7 bases that match TRBD1. From germline, CDR1 is SGHRS and CDR2 YFSETQ. This CDR3 spans 15 amino acids. The V gene end was trimmed by 2 bases and the J gene end by 3 bases; junction bases not matched to a gene: 4. The CDR3 reads CASSLFQGDTGELFF. The DNA of the CDR3 is TGCGCCAGCAGCTTATTTCAGGGGGACACCGGGGAGCTGTTTTTT.

The CDR3 DNA reads TGCGCCAGCAGCTGGGGGAGCGGAAGATTCGACGAGCAGTACTTC. As protein: CASSWGSGRFDEQYF. The J gene is TRBJ2-7, the V gene TRBV5-1; either TRBD1 or TRBD2 may supply D (5 bases each). CDR3 length equals 15 residues. CDR1 SGHRS and CDR2 YFSETQ come from the germline V gene. V shed 3 bases and J shed 5 bases, with 18 bases lying between them.

V gene TRBV18 combines with J gene TRBJ2-1; D might be TRBD1 (6 bases). The CDR3 loop spans 15 amino acids. The V end was cut by 5 bases, the J end by 2 bases, with 13 bases between. Germline loops: CDR1 KGHSH, CDR2 LQKENI. CDR3 loop: CASSNRDRTYNEQFF. The CDR3 DNA reads as TGTGCCAGCTCAAACAGGGATAGAACCTACAATGAGCAGTTCTTC.

The V and J genes are TRBV30 and TRBJ1-2; TRBD1 matches 10 bases. Germline V gene sequence: CDR1 GTSNPN, CDR2 SVGIG (reference sequence). The CDR3 sequence is 18 residues long. The trim removed 3 bases at V and 3 bases at J, leaving 16 bases unmatched. The CDR3 sequence is CAWSQHPGQGPLYYGYTF. The CDR3 DNA sequence: TGTGCCTGGAGCCAACACCCGGGACAGGGGCCCCTGTACTATGGCTACACCTTC.